This T cell receptor beta chain was captured in a study of T cells after yellow fever vaccination. General study points: Among primary-vaccination clones, most reappeared after the booster, at just under 98% for CD4 and around 90% for CD8.

TCRdb reprocessed the 5' RACE reads via MiXCR and lists one record per CDR3 protein. Among 300,000 to 400,000 distinct CDR3 sequences listed, roughly 8.4% were seen once. Trimming shortened V by 0 bases and J by 2 bases, and 5 bases separated the two germline ends. Germline CDR1 SGHRS, CDR2 YFSETQ. The CDR3 sequence is 14 residues long. A remark on this clonotype: Its target is unknown.

Sequences were derived from PBMCs, sampled approximately 40 days after the first yellow fever vaccination. The V call is TRBV5-1, the J call TRBJ1-4; D remains unclear. This sequence originates from a young man who received the YFV17D yellow fever vaccine. CDR3 sequence (DNA): TGCGCCAGCAGCTTGGGAGTTACTAATGAAAAACTGTTTTTT. Encoded protein: CASSLGVTNEKLFF.